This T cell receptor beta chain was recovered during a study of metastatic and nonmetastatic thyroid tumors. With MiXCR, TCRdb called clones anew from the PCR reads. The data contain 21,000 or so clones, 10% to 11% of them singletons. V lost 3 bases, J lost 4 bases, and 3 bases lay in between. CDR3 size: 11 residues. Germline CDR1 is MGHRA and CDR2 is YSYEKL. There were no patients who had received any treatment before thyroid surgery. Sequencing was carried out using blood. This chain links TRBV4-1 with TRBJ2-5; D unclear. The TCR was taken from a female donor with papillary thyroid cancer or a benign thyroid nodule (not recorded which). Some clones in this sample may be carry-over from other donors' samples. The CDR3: CASSHSETQYF. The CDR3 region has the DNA TGCGCCAGCAGCCATTCAGAGACCCAGTACTTC.